The rows below give T cell receptor beta chains drawn from one sample of a study of T cell repertoires in cytomegalovirus infection. No antigen is known for these receptors. TCRdb re-called the reads with MiXCR, one entry per CDR3 protein. The table has hundreds of thousands of distinct CDR3 sequences, about a third seen once. The specimen was cultured CD8+ T cells from PBMCs, collected from culture after CMV antigen stimulation. These TCRs come from a human donor in good health (CMV status not recorded). Some clones in this sample may be carry-over from other donors' samples. Both conserved end residues are part of each CDR3. The D gene is left open where the match is weak. Clone size is shown for a subset of rows, as once, few, many or a class of expanded clone.

D gene	V gene	clone size	J gene	CDR3 DNA	CDR3 protein
-	TRBV6-6	many	TRBJ2-5	TGTGCCAGCAGTTACTCGGTTGTTAAGGAATTCTTCCTTTCCCTCAGGGGATTCCAAGAGACCCAGTACTTC	CASSYSVVKEFFLSLRGFQETQYF
TRBD1	TRBV5-4	-	TRBJ2-1	TGTGCCAGCAGCTTCCGACAGGGGCTGAGTGAGCAGTTCTTC	CASSFRQGLSEQFF
-	TRBV6-1	few	TRBJ2-4	TGTGCCAGCGGGGGGGCCAAAAACATTCAGTACTTC	CASGGAKNIQYF
TRBD2	TRBV7-6	many	TRBJ2-7	TGTGCCAGCAGTCCTCGCGGGGGGTCGACCTACGAGCAGTACTTC	CASSPRGGSTYEQYF
-	TRBV12-3/TRBV12-4	many	TRBJ1-1	TGTGCCAGCACCTGGGGGACTGAAGCTTTCTTT	CASTWGTEAFF
-	TRBV7-8	-	TRBJ1-4	TGTGCCAGCAGTTCAGGGGAGTATGAGGAAAAACTGTTTTTT	CASSSGEYEEKLFF
TRBD1	TRBV28	once	TRBJ1-2	TGTGCCAGCAGTTTCGTAGACAGGGGGCCACACTATGGCTACACCTTC	CASSFVDRGPHYGYTF
-	TRBV13	many	TRBJ1-2	TGTGCCAGCAGCTTAGTGGGCGCAAGGGGCTACACCTTC	CASSLVGARGYTF
TRBD2	TRBV7-6	many	TRBJ2-2	TGTGCCAGCTTCCGCGGGGGGGCTGCCGGGGAGCTGTTTTTT	CASFRGGAAGELFF
-	TRBV24-1	-	TRBJ2-2	TGTGCCACCCGAGACAGGACGAACACCGGGGAGCTGTTTTTT	CATRDRTNTGELFF
TRBD1	TRBV5-1	-	TRBJ2-2	TGCGCCAGCAGCTCAGACAGGGGTGTTAGCACCGGGGAGCTGTTTTTT	CASSSDRGVSTGELFF
-	TRBV6-6	few	TRBJ2-2	TGTGCCAGCAGTTACTCGCCAGGGCGGACCGGGGAGCTGTTTTTT	CASSYSPGRTGELFF
TRBD2	TRBV7-8	many	TRBJ2-3	TGTGCCAGCACCCGGGTAGCGGGGGGCACAGATACGCAGTATTTT	CASTRVAGGTDTQYF
-	TRBV19	-	TRBJ1-1	TGTGCCACTTCATTAGGGCACCGCTCGGGGACTGAAGCTTTCTTT	CATSLGHRSGTEAFF
TRBD1	TRBV4-3	few	TRBJ2-5	TGCGCCAGCAGCCAAAGCCAGGGGGCTTGGGAGACCCAGTACTTC	CASSQSQGAWETQYF
TRBD2	TRBV6-2/TRBV6-3	few	TRBJ2-1	TGTGCCAGCAGTTTACTCCCAGCGGGGGGGAAGAGGAATGAGCAGTTCTTC	CASSLLPAGGKRNEQFF
-	TRBV27	-	TRBJ1-6	TGTGCCAGCAGTTTTCGCCAGAATAATTCACCCCTCCACTTT	CASSFRQNNSPLHF
-	TRBV28	many	TRBJ2-3	TGTGCCACTAAGGGACTTCCCATCACAGATACGCAGTATTTT	CATKGLPITDTQYF
-	TRBV19	few	TRBJ2-3	TGTGCCACCAACCAGGCGGGGACAGATACGCAGTATTTT	CATNQAGTDTQYF
-	TRBV20-1	few	TRBJ1-2	TGCAGTGCTAGGGGGGAGGGTCCTTTTAACTATGGCTACACCTTC	CSARGEGPFNYGYTF
-	TRBV2	once	TRBJ1-5	TGTGCCAGCAGTGATTTTAGGAGTAGCAATCAGCCCCAGCATTTT	CASSDFRSSNQPQHF
-	TRBV7-6	-	TRBJ1-5	TGTGCCAGCAGCTCCTTAAGTGGGCTAAGTAGCAATCAGCCCCAGCATTTT	CASSSLSGLSSNQPQHF
-	TRBV12-3/TRBV12-4	many	TRBJ2-5	TGTGCCAGCAGTTCGGAACGGGTGCGCCAGTACTTC	CASSSERVRQYF
-	TRBV5-6	few	TRBJ2-1	TGTGCCAGCAGCTTGGGGCCTAGCGATTCCTACAATGAGCAGTTCTTC	CASSLGPSDSYNEQFF